The source of this T cell receptor beta chain is a study of T cell changes during pregnancy in multiple sclerosis. Profiled with immunoSEQ multiplex PCR; TCRdb holds only in-frame clones, not every one. The top ten clones hold about 1% of a sample with tens of thousands of clones, approximately 92% of them seen once. V lost 4 bases to trimming and J lost 8 bases, with 16 bases between them. Germline loops: CDR1 SGHRS, CDR2 YFSETQ. This CDR3 comprises 13 residues. Specimen: peripheral blood, collected after pregnancy. The source is a female donor in good health, enrolled as a control in a pregnancy study. The chain uses TRBV5-1 and TRBJ2-7, with a possible D match to TRBD1 (6 bases). The CDR3 reads CASSLLQGRQQYF. Here the CDR3 DNA reads TGCGCCAGCAGCCTCCTACAGGGTCGGCAGCAGTACTTC.